Sequencing of this T cell receptor (beta chain) was carried out in a study of beta chain features in type 1 diabetes. The CDR3 consists of 14 residues. The V gene lost 3 bases and the J gene lost 4 bases, with 13 bases spanning the gap. Germline assignment: CDR1 SGHTA and CDR2 FQGNSA. As concerns this clone: Its antigen is currently unknown.

Isolation of CD4+ naive, central memory, regulatory and stem cell-like memory cells was achieved by sorting via CD45RO/CCR7/CD25/CD127/CD95/CD27. All of the isolated RNA was reverse transcribed, so expressed TCRB transcripts were sequenced. The assay was immunoSEQ multiplex PCR, and TCRdb's table has in-frame clones only and misses some. This repertoire shows approximately 240,000 clones, 16% found once; its top ten account for approximately 0.081%. Findings of the study overall: A greater similarity of naive, central memory and Treg TCRB repertoires was seen among patients than among healthy donors. Shorter TCRB CDR3s, moderately but significantly so, marked every one of the four CD4+ subsets in Type 1 diabetes patients.

The sequenced sample was naive CD4+ T cells from blood. The origin of this receptor is a man younger than 45 with type 1 diabetes. V is TRBV7-2 and J is TRBJ2-7, with D possibly matching TRBD1 (5 bases). The CDR3 DNA is TGTGCCAGCAGCTTGACAGTCTCGAGGTACGAGCAGTACTTC. Amino acid sequence: CASSLTVSRYEQYF.